This T cell receptor (beta chain) comes out of a study of T cells in localized non-small cell lung cancer. Findings of the study overall: An association was observed between higher blood T cell density and longer overall survival. The highest T cell clonality was in uninvolved adjacent lung, above tumor. Researchers found a median approximately 57 of the top 100 tumor clones in adjacent lung.

Profiling relied on immunoSEQ multiplex PCR, and the TCRdb table lists in-frame clones only, not all of them. The sample has 58,000 or so clones, roughly 90% seen once; the top ten hold approximately 2%. Details on this clone: The antigen is unknown.

Per the germline V gene, CDR1 is SGHVS and CDR2 is FQNEAQ. J lost 4 bases, V lost 4 bases, and 6 bases had no gene match. The length of the CDR3 is 15 residues. Sample: peripheral blood, taken before any cancer treatment. The chain recombines TRBV7-8 with TRBJ2-1, with TRBD2 identical over 8 bases. This clonotype was obtained from a woman between 40 and 69 years old with stage I lung adenocarcinoma. CDR3 bases: TGTGCCAGCAGCTCCCCGGGGGGGGGATACAATGAGCAGTTCTTC. It yields the protein CASSSPGGGYNEQFF.